This TCR beta chain was documented in a study of human T cells and chemical hapten exposure. Whole-study findings and limits: No change in TCRs above 1 in 1000 frequency was produced by DPC sensitization. Clustering by CDR3 similarity yielded significantly more large clusters from expanded TCRs than controls.

Time point noted: patch test 2, 6 weeks after DPC sensitization. Treatment of the sample: therapeutic diphenylcyclopropenone sensitization with weekly scalp DPC. With 5 bases clipped from V and 8 bases from J, the junction kept 8 bases outside the gene matches. This CDR3 comprises 14 residues. Germline CDR1 is MNHEY and CDR2 is SVGAGI. TCRdb called the RACE reads again in MiXCR, with one record for every CDR3 protein. The sample carries about 70,000 distinct CDR3 sequences, over 6.5% recorded once. This clonotype showed up just a few times. Its specificity is unknown. The chain links TRBV6-5 to TRBJ1-4, with TRBD1 identical over 7 bases. The clonotype comes from a woman between 50 and 59 years old with alopecia areata. Some clones in this sample may be carry-over from other donors' samples. Sequencing used whole blood, obtained in connection with sensitization to the hapten diphenylcyclopropenone (DPC). CDR3 bases: TGTGCCAGCAGTCCACAGGGGCGGGGGGAAAAACTGTTTTTT. Its translation: CASSPQGRGEKLFF.